This T cell receptor beta chain is drawn from a study of T cells expressing NK-cell markers. Study-wide results and limits: HCMV specificity of the expanded NKG2C+ T cell clones stayed unclear. The study found dominant NKG2C+ clonotypes at about 1.0-7.0% of CD8+ T cells in about six donors.

Scientists made TCR beta cDNA using 5'RACE template switching with UMIs. Using the 5' RACE reads, TCRdb records one entry per CDR3 protein without DNA. With approximately 460,000 distinct CDR3 sequences in the sample, the ten largest clones hold roughly 8%. The CDR3 contains 16 residues. The germline gives CDR1 SGHRS, CDR2 YFSETQ. A remark on this clonotype: What it recognizes is unknown.

The source of this sequence is a woman aged 18-70 years in good health. The chain carries TRBV5-1 and TRBJ2-1; lacking DNA, the TRBD1 call made by TCRdb goes unchecked. Sequencing was performed on blood T cells: a sorted CD56 or NKG2C T cell subset, CD4+ or CD8+ T cells, or bulk PBMC T cells (not recorded which). CDR3 sequence: CASSFSVQRGNNEQFF.